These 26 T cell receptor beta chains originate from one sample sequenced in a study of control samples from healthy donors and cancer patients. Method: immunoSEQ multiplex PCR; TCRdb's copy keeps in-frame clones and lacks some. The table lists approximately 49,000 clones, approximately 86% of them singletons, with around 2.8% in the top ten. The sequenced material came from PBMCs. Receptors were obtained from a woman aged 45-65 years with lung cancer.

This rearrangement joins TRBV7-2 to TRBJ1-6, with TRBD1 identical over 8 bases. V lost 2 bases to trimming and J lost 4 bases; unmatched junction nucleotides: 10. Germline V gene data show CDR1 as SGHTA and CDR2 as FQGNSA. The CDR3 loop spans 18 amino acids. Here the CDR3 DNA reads TGTGCCAGCAGCTTATTCGTTCAGGGGGCCTCTTATAATTCACCCCTCCACTTT. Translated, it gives CASSLFVQGASYNSPLHF. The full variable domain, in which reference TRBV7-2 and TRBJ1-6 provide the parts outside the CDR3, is GAGVSQSPSNKVTEKGKDVELRCDPISGHTALYWYRQSLGQGLEFLIYFQGNSAPDKSGLPSDRFSAERTGGSVSTLTIQRTQQEDSAVYLCASSLFVQGASYNSPLHFGNGTRLTVT.

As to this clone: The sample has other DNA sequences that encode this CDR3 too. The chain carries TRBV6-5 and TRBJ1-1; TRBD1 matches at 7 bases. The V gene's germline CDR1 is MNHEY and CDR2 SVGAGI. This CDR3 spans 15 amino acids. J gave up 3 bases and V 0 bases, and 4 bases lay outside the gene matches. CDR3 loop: CASSYSPGGDTEAFF. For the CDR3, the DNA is TGTGCCAGCAGTTACTCGCCAGGGGGAGACACTGAAGCTTTCTTT.

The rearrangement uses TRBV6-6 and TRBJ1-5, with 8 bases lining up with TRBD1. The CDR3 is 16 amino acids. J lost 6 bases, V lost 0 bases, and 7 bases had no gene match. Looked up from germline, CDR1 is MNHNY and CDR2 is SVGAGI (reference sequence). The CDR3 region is CASSYSTGVGSQPQHF. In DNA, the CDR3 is TGTGCCAGCAGTTACTCGACAGGGGTTGGTTCTCAGCCCCAGCATTTT.

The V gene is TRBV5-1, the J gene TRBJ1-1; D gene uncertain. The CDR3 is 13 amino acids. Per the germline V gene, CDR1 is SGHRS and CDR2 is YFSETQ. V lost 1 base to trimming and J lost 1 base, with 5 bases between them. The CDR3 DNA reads TGCGCCAGCAGCTTGATGGGGAACACTGAAGCTTTCTTT. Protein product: CASSLMGNTEAFF.

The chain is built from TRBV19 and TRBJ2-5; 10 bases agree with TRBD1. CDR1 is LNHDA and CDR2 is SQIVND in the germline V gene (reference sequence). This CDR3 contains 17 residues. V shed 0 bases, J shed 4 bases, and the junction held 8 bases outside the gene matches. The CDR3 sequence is CASSIDPPGQGRETQYF. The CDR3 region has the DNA TGTGCCAGTAGTATAGATCCTCCGGGACAGGGGAGAGAGACCCAGTACTTC. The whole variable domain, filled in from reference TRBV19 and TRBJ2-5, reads DGGITQSPKYLFRKEGQNVTLSCEQNLNHDAMYWYRQDPGQGLRLIYYSQIVNDFQKGDIAEGYSVSREKKESFPLTVTSAQKNPTAFYLCASSIDPPGQGRETQYFGPGTRLLVL.

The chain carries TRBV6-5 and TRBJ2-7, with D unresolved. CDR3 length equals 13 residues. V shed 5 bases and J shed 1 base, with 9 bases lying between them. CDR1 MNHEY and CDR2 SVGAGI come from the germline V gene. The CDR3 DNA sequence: TGTGCCAGCAGTCCGACTCGATCCTACGAGCAGTACTTC. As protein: CASSPTRSYEQYF.

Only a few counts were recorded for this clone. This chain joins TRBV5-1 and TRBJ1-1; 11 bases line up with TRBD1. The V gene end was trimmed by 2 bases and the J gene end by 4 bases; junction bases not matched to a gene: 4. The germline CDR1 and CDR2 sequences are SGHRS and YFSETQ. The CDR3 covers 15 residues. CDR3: CASSFVGQGGTEAFF. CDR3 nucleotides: TGCGCCAGCAGCTTTGTGGGACAGGGGGGCACTGAAGCTTTCTTT.

The CDR3 DNA reads as TGTGCCTGGAGTAGGTTTCAAAACACTGAAGCTTTCTTT. It yields the protein CAWSRFQNTEAFF. The chain couples TRBV30 to TRBJ1-1; D is undetermined. The CDR3 runs 13 residues. Germline assignment: CDR1 GTSNPN and CDR2 SVGIG (reference sequence). Trimming stripped 2 bases from V and 2 bases from J, with 9 bases between. Based on the CDR3 plus reference TRBV30 and TRBJ1-1, the full variable domain is SQTIHQWPATLVQPVGSPLSLECTVEGTSNPNLYWYRQAAGRGLQLLFYSVGIGQISSEVPQNLSASRPQDRQFILSSKKLLLSDSGFYLCAWSRFQNTEAFFGQGTRLTVV.

The CDR3 region is CASSTLPDKGQSQHF. The CDR3 bases are TGTGCCAGCAGTACCCTCCCCGACAAGGGACAGTCCCAGCATTTT. V and J are TRBV5-5 and TRBJ1-5; 7 positions agree with TRBD1. There are 15 residues in the CDR3. The germline V gene has CDR1 SGHKS and CDR2 YYEKEE (reference sequence). V shed 5 bases, J shed 11 bases, and the junction held 16 bases outside the gene matches.

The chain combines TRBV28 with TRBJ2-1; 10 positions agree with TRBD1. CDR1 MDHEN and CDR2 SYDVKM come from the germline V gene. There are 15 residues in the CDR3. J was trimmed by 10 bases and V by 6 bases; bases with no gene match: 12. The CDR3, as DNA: TGTGCCAGCAGCACCCGGGACAGGGGAAAAGAAGAGCAGTTCTTC. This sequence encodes CASSTRDRGKEEQFF.

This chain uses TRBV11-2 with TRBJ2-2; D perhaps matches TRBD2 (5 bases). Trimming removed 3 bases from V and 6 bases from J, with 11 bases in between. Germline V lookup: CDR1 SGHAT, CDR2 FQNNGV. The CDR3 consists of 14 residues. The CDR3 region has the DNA TGTGCCAGCAGCTTGCAGATAGCGTCCGGGGAGCTGTTTTTT. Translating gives CASSLQIASGELFF. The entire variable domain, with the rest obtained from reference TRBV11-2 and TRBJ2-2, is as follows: EAGVAQSPRYKIIEKRQSVAFWCNPISGHATLYWYQQILGQGPKLLIQFQNNGVVDDSQLPKDRFSAERLKGVDSTLKIQPAKLEDSAVYLCASSLQIASGELFFGEGSRLTVL.

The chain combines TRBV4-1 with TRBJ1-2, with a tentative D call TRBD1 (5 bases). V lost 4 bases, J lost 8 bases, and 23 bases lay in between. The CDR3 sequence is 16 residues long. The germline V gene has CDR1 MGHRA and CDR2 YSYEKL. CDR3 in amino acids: CASSLSSGQVYSGYTF. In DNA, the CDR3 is TGCGCCAGCAGCCTGAGCTCAGGGCAGGTATATTCCGGCTACACCTTC.

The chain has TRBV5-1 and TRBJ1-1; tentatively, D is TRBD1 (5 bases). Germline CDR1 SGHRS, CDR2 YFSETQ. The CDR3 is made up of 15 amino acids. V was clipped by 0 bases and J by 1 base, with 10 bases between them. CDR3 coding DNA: TGCGCCAGCAGCTTGGCAGGGTGGGAGAACACTGAAGCTTTCTTT. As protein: CASSLAGWENTEAFF.

CDR3 loop: CASSLREAGELFF. CDR3 sequence (DNA): TGTGCCAGCAGTTTGAGGGAGGCCGGGGAGCTGTTTTTT. J is TRBJ2-2 and V is TRBV6-2 or TRBV6-3; D perhaps matches TRBD2 (6 bases). The CDR3 covers 13 residues. The V gene lost 4 bases and the J gene lost 6 bases, with 9 bases spanning the gap. Germline V gene data show CDR1 as MNHEY and CDR2 as SVGEGT.

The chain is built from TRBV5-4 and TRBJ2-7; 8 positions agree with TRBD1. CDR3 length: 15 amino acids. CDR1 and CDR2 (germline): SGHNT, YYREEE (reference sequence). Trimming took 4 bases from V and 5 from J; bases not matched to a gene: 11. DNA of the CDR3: TGTGCCAGCAGCCCCAGGACAGGGATTGCCAACGAGCAGTACTTC. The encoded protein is CASSPRTGIANEQYF. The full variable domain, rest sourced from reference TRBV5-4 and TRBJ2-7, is ETGVTQSPTHLIKTRGQQVTLRCSSQSGHNTVSWYQQALGQGPQFIFQYYREEENGRGNFPPRFSGLQFPNYSSELNVNALELDDSALYLCASSPRTGIANEQYFGPGTRLTVT.

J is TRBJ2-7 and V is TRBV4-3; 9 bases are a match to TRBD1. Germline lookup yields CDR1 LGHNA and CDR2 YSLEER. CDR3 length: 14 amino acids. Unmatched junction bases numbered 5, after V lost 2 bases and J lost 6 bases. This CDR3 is CASSQQDRGLEQYF. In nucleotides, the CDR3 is TGCGCCAGCAGCCAACAGGACAGGGGACTCGAGCAGTACTTC.

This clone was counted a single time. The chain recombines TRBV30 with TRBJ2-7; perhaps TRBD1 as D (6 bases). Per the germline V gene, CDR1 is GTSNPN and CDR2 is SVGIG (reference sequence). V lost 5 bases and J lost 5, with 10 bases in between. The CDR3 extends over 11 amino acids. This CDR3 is CAWGNRDEQYF. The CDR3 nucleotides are TGTGCCTGGGGGAACAGGGACGAGCAGTACTTC. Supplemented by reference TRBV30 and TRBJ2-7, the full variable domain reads SQTIHQWPATLVQPVGSPLSLECTVEGTSNPNLYWYRQAAGRGLQLLFYSVGIGQISSEVPQNLSASRPQDRQFILSSKKLLLSDSGFYLCAWGNRDEQYFGPGTRLTVT.

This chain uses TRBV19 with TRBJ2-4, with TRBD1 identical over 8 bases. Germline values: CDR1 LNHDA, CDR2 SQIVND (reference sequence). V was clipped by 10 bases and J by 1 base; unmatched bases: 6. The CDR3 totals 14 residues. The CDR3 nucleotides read TGTGCCACTCGTCCAGGGGGCGCCAAAAACATTCAGTACTTC. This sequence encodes CATRPGGAKNIQYF.

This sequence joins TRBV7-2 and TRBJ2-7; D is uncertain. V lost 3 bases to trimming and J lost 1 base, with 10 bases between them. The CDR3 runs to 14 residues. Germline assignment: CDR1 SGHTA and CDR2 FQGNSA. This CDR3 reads CASSFELRSYEQYF. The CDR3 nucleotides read TGTGCCAGCAGCTTCGAATTGCGGTCCTACGAGCAGTACTTC.

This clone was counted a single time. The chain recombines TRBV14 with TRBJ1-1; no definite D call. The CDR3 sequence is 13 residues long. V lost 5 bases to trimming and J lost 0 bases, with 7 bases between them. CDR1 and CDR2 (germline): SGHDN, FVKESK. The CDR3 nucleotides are TGTGCCAGCAGCTTAGGATTGAACACTGAAGCTTTCTTT. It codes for CASSLGLNTEAFF.

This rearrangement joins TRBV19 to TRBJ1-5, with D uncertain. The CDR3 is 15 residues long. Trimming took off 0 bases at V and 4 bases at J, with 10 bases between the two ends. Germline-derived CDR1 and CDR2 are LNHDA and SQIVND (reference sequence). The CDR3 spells CASSIDLRGNQPQHF. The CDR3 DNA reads TGTGCCAGTAGTATAGACCTTCGCGGAAATCAGCCCCAGCATTTT. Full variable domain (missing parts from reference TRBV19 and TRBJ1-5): DGGITQSPKYLFRKEGQNVTLSCEQNLNHDAMYWYRQDPGQGLRLIYYSQIVNDFQKGDIAEGYSVSREKKESFPLTVTSAQKNPTAFYLCASSIDLRGNQPQHFGDGTRLSIL.

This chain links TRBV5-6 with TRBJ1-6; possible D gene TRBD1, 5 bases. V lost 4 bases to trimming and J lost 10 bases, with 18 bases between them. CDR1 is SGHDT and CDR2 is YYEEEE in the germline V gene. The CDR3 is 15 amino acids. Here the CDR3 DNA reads TGTGCCAGCAGCGTGGGGGGGGGATTGAGGTCACCCCTCCACTTT. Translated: CASSVGGGLRSPLHF.

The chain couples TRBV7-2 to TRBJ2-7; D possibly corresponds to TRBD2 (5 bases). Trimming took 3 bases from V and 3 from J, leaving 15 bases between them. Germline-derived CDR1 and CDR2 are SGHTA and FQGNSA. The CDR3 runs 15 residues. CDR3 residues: CASSFRPTGNYEQYF. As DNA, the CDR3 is TGTGCCAGCAGCTTTAGACCGACGGGAAACTACGAGCAGTACTTC.

The CDR3 spells CASSSGQGNTEAFF. Written as DNA, the CDR3 is TGCGCCAGCAGCAGCGGACAGGGCAACACTGAAGCTTTCTTT. The V call is TRBV5-1, the J call TRBJ1-1, with TRBD1 identical over 8 bases. CDR1 and CDR2 from the germline V gene are SGHRS and YFSETQ. V was clipped by 4 bases and J by 2 bases; unmatched bases: 4. This CDR3 region has 14 residues.

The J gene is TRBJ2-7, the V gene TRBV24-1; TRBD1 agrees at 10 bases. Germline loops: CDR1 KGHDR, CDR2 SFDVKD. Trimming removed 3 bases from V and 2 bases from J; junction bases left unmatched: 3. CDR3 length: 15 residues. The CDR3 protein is CATSDAGQGTYEQYF. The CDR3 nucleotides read TGTGCCACCAGTGATGCGGGACAGGGGACCTACGAGCAGTACTTC.

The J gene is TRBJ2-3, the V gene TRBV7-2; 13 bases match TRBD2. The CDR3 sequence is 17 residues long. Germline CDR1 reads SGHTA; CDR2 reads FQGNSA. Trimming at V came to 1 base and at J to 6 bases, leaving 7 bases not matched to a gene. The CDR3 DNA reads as TGTGCCAGCAGCTTAGGAGGACTAGCGGGGGTCCGCGATACGCAGTATTTT. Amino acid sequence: CASSLGGLAGVRDTQYF.